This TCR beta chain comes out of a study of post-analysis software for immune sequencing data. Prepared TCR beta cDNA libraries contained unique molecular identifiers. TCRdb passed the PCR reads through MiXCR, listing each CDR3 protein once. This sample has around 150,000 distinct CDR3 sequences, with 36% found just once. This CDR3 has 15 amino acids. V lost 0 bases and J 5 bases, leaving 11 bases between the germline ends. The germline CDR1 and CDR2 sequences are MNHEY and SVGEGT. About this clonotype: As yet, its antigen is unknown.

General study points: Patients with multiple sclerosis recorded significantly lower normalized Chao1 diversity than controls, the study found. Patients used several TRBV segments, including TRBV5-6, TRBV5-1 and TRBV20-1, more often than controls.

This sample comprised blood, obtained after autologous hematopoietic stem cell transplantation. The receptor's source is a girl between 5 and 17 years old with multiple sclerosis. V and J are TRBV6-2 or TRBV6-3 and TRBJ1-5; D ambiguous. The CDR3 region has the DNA TGTGCCAGCAGTTACTCCGGGGTGTTGGATCAGCCCCAGCATTTT. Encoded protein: CASSYSGVLDQPQHF.